This TCR beta chain was sequenced during a study of CD8 T cells in ankylosing spondylitis. Study-level points and caveats: Disease-linked clones were CD8+ and relatively rare in peripheral blood. Blood of patients with ankylosing spondylitis appeared to be characterized by a TCR beta motif of several highly homologous variants. According to the report, clones linked to the disease were significantly enriched in matched synovial fluid samples taken from ankylosing spondylitis patients.

This clonotype was recorded at least ten times. Antigen specificity is unknown. By quantitative 5'-RACE with molecular barcodes, the TCR beta libraries were made. TCRdb re-analysed the 5' RACE reads in MiXCR, keeping a single row per CDR3 protein. The data hold more than 600,000 distinct CDR3 sequences, with under 20% observed a single time. The CDR3 is made up of 11 amino acids. Germline lookup yields CDR1 SQVTM and CDR2 ANQGSEA. V lost 5 bases, J lost 6 bases, and 8 bases lay in between. The source is a male donor with ankylosing spondylitis. The chain recombines TRBV29-1 with TRBJ2-1; the D is unclear. Sequencing used blood, either unsorted or a sorted T cell fraction (not recorded which). The CDR3 DNA is TGCAGCGTTAACAGTGGCAATGAGCAGTTCTTC. It codes for CSVNSGNEQFF.